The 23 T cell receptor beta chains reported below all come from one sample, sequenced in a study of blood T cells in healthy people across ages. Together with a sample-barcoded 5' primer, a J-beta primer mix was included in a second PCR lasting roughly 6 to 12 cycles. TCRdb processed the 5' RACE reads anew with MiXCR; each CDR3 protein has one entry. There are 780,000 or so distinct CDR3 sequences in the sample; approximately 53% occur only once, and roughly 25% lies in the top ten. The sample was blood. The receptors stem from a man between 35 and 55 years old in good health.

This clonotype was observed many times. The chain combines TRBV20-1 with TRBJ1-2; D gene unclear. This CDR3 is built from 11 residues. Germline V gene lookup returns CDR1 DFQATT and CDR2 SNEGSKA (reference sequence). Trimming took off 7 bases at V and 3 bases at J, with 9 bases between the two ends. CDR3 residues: CSVHPDYGYTF. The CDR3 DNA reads TGCAGTGTGCATCCCGACTATGGCTACACCTTC.

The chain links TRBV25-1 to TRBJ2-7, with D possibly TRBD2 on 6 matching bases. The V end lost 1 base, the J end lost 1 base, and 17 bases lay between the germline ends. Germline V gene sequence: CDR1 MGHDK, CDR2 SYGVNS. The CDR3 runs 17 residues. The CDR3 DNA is TGTGCCAGCAGTGAATGCGGAGGAGGGGTTGGATCCTACGAGCAGTACTTC. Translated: CASSECGGGVGSYEQYF.

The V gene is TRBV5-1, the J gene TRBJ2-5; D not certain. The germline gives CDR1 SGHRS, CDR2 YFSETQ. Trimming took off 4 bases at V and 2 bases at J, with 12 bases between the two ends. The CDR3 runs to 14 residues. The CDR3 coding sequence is TGCGCCAGCAGCAATGGCCGGCAGCAAGAGACCCAGTACTTC. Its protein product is CASSNGRQQETQYF.

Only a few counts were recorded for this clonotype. Here the CDR3 reads CASSQVTGESYEQYF. The CDR3 region has the DNA TGCGCCAGCAGCCAAGTAACAGGGGAATCCTACGAGCAGTACTTC. J is TRBJ2-7 and V is TRBV4-1; TRBD1 matches 7 bases. Germline loops: CDR1 MGHRA, CDR2 YSYEKL. The CDR3 runs to 15 residues. Germline trimming cut 1 base from V and 1 base from J; bases unmatched to any gene: 4.

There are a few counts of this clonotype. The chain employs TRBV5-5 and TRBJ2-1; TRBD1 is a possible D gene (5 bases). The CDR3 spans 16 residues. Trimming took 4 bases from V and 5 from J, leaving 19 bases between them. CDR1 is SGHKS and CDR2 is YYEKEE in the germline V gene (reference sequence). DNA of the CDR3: TGTGCCAGCAGCGTGCGCAGGGTACAAAGTCACAATGAGCAGTTCTTC. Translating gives CASSVRRVQSHNEQFF.

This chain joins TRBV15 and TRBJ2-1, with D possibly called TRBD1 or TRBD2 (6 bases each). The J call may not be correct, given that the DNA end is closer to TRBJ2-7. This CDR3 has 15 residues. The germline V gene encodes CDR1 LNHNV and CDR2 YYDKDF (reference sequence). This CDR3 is CATSKGGNRYNEQYF. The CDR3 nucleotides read TGTGCCACCAGCAAAGGGGGGAACCGATACAATGAGCAGTACTTC.

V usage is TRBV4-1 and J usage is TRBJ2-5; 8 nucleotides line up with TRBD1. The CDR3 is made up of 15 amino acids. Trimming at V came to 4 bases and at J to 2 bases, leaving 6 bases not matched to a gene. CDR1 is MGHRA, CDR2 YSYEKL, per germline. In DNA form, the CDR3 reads TGCGCCAGCAGCCCCAGGGGGCTCCCACAAGAGACCCAGTACTTC. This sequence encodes CASSPRGLPQETQYF.

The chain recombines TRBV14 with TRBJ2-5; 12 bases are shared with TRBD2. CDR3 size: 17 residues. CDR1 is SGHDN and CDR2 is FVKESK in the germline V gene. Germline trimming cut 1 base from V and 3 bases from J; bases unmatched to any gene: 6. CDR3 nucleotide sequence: TGTGCCAGCAGCCAAGTAGGACTAGCGGGAACTGAAGAGACCCAGTACTTC. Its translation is CASSQVGLAGTEETQYF.

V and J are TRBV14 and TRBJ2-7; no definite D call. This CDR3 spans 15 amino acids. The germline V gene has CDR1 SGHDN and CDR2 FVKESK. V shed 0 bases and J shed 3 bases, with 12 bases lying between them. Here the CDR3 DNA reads TGTGCCAGCAGCCAAGATACCCACCCTCTCTACGAGCAGTACTTC. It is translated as CASSQDTHPLYEQYF.

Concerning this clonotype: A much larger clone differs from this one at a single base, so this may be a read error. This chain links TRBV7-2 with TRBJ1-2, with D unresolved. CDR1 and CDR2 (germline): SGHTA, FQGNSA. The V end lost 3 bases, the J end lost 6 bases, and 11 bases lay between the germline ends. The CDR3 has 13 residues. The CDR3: CASSFPQLHGYTF. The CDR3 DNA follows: TGTGCCAGCAGCTTCCCGCAGCTCCATGGCTACACCTTC.

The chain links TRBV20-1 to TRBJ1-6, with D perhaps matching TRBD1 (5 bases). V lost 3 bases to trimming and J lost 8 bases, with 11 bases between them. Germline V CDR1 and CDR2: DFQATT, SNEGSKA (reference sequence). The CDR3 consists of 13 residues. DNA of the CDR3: TGCAGTGCTAGGTCCGCGGGGGATTCACCCCTCCACTTT. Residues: CSARSAGDSPLHF.

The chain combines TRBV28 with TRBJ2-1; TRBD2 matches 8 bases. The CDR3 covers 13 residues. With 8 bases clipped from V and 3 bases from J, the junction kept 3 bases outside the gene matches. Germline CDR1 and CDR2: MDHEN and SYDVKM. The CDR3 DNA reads TGTGCCAGCGCTACTAGCGGCTACAATGAGCAGTTCTTC. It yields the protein CASATSGYNEQFF.

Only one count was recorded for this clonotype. The CDR3 sequence is CASSQRQYTQPQHF. CDR3 in DNA: TGTGCCAGCAGTCAGAGACAGTACACTCAGCCCCAGCATTTT. The gene calls are TRBV5-6 and TRBJ1-5, with D possibly being TRBD1 (5 bases). With 5 bases removed from V and 6 bases from J, the gap between germline ends came to 15 bases. The CDR3 sequence is 14 residues long. Per germline, CDR1 SGHDT and CDR2 YYEEEE.

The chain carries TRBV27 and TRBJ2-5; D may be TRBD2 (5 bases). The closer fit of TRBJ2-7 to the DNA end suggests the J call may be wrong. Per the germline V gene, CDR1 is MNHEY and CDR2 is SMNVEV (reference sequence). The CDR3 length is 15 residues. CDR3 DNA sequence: TGTGCCAGCAATTTGCTTCCACTAGGCACCTACGAGCAGTACTTC. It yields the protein CASNLLPLGTYEQYF.

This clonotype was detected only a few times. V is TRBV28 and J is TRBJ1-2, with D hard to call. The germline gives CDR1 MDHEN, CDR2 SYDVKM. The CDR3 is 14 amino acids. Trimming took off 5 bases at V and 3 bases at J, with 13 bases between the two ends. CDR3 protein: CASSTNRAHYGYTF. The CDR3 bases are TGTGCCAGCAGTACAAACCGGGCCCACTATGGCTACACCTTC.

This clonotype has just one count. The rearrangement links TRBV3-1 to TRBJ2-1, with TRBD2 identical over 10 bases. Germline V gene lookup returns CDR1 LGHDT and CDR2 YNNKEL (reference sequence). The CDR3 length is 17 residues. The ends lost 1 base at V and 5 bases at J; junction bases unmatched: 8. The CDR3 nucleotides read TGTGCCAGCAGCCAAGGGCTAGCGGGAGTTGGGCACAATGAGCAGTTCTTC. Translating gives CASSQGLAGVGHNEQFF.

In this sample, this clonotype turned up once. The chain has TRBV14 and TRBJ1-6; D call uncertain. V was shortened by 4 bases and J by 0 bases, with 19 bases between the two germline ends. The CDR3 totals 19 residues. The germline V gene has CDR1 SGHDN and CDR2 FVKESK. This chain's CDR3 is CASSPEPGLSSSYNSPLHF. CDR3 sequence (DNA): TGTGCCAGCAGCCCCGAGCCAGGCCTGTCAAGCTCCTATAATTCACCCCTCCACTTT. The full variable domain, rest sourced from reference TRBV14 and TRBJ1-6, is EAGVTQFPSHSVIEKGQTVTLRCDPISGHDNLYWYRRVMGKEIKFLLHFVKESKQDESGMPNNRFLAERTGGTYSTLKVQPAELEDSGVYFCASSPEPGLSSSYNSPLHFGNGTRLTVT.

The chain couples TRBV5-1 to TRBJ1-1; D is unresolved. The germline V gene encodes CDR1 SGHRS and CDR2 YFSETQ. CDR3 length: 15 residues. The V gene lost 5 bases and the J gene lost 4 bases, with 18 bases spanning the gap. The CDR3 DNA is TGCGCCAGCAGACCGTCATTCGGTGGAGGCACTGAAGCTTTCTTT. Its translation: CASRPSFGGGTEAFF.

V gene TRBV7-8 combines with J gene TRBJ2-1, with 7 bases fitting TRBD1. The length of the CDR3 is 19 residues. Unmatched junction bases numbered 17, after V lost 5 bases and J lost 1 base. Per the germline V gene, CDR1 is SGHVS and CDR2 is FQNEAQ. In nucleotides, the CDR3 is TGTGCCAGCAGCCAGCCCCCGGGACAGCAACCAGTATCCTACAATGAGCAGTTCTTC. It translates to CASSQPPGQQPVSYNEQFF.

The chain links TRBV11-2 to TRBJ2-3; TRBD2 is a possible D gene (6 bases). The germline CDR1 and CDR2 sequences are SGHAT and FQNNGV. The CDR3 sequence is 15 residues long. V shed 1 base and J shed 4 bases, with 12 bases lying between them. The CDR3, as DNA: TGTGCCAGCAGCTTAGTTGTCGGGGACTCAGATACGCAGTATTTT. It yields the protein CASSLVVGDSDTQYF. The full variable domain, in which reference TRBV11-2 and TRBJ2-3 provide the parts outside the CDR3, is EAGVAQSPRYKIIEKRQSVAFWCNPISGHATLYWYQQILGQGPKLLIQFQNNGVVDDSQLPKDRFSAERLKGVDSTLKIQPAKLEDSAVYLCASSLVVGDSDTQYFGPGTRLTVL.

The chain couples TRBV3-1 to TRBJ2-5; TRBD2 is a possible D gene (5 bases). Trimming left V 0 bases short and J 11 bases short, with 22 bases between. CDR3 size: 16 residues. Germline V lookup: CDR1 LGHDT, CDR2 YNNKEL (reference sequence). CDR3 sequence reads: CASSQEVLSASWEQYF. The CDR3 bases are TGTGCCAGCAGCCAAGAGGTCCTCTCGGCTAGCTGGGAGCAGTACTTC.

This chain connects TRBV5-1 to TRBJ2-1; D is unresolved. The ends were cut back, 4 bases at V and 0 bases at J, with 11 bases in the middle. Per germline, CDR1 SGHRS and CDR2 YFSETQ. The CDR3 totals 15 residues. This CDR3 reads CASSPLGHSYNEQFF. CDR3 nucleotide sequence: TGCGCCAGCAGCCCCCTGGGCCACTCCTACAATGAGCAGTTCTTC.

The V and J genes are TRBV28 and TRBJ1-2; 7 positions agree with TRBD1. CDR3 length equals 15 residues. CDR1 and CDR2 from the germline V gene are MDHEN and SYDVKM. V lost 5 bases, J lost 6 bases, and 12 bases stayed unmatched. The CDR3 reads CASSGHKGARDGYTF. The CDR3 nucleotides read TGTGCCAGCAGTGGACATAAGGGGGCGCGAGATGGCTACACCTTC.